This T cell receptor (beta chain) was profiled in a study of blood T cell repertoires in COVID-19. Study summary: Samples taken during acute and convalescent COVID-19 were collected in the United States, Italy and Spain. PBMCs, B-cell-depleted T cells, or T cells were the source of the cDNA or gDNA that made up the material.

Original analysis: Estimated nucleated cell counts came from reference gene primer amplification. Produced via immunoSEQ multiplex PCR; TCRdb's table is partial and in-frame only. D and trimming come from the DNA, and the V and J calls and clone size come from that table. The sample includes approximately 150,000 clones, about nine tenths seen only once; the top ten take 3.5% to 5%. This CDR3 contains 15 residues. Germline-derived CDR1 and CDR2 are LGHDT and YNNKEL (reference sequence). V lost 5 bases to trimming and J lost 3 bases; unmatched junction nucleotides: 6. This clone has only one observation.

The sequence was obtained from a woman aged 55-70 years with active or convalescent COVID-19. The chain uses TRBV3-1 (or the pseudogene TRBV3-2) and TRBJ1-4, with 7 positions matching TRBD1. The sequenced material came from peripheral blood. CDR3 in DNA: TGTGCCAGCAGCTCAACAGGGGAGGCTAATGAAAAACTGTTTTTT. It codes for CASSSTGEANEKLFF.